This T cell receptor beta chain was recorded in a study of T cell changes during pregnancy in multiple sclerosis (dated by TCRdb to between 2019 and 2020). General notes on the study: The study examined how the T cell repertoire changed over the course of pregnancy in women with multiple sclerosis.

Libraries were built with the immunoSEQ multiplex PCR assay. TCRdb retrieved this table from immuneACCESS and kept in-frame rearrangements only. Not all clones are present; in checked studies, unresolved V genes account for under half, and no reason is known for the remainder. This sample gives roughly 46,000 clones in total; around 92% of them show up just once. 3.5% to 5% of the sample belongs to the ten largest clones. There are 15 amino acids in the CDR3, from cysteine to phenylalanine inclusive. The only DNA kept is the CDR3, 45 bases in frame from the first base. V and J are trimmed by 4 bases and 0 bases, and the gene matches miss 0 bases of the junction. The germline V gene gives CDR1 as MRHNA and CDR2 as SNTAGT. As concerns this clone: It lacks a known antigen. Within one base of it there is no much larger clone, and no base qualities were kept.

Rearrangement joined TRBV6-4 to TRBJ2-1; 10 bases in the middle match TRBD2. The receptor's source is a female donor with multiple sclerosis, enrolled in a pregnancy study. This specimen consisted of CD8+ T cells from peripheral blood mononuclear cells, obtained in the first trimester of pregnancy. The CDR3 protein sequence reads: CASSVAGGSYNEQFF. The DNA sequence follows: TGTGCCAGCAGTGTAGCGGGAGGCTCCTACAATGAGCAGTTCTTC.